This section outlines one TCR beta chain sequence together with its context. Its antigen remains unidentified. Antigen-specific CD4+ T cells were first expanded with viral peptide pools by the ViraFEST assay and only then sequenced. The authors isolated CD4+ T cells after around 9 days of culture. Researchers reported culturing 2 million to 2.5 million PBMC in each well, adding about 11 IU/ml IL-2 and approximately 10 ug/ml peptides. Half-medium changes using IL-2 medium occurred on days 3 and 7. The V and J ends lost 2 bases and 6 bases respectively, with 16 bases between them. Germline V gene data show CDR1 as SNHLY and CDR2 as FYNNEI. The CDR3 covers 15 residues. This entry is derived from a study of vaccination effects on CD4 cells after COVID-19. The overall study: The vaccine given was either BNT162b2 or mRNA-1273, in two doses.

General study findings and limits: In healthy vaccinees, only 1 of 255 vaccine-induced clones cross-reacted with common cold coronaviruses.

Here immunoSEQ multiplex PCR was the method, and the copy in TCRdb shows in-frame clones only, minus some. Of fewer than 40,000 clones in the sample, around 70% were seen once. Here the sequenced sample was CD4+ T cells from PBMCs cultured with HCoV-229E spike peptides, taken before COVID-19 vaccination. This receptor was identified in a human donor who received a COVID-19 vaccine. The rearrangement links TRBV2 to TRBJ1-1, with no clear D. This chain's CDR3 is CASSEWVGITPEAFF. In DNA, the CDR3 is TGTGCCAGCAGTGAATGGGTTGGGATAACCCCTGAAGCTTTCTTT.